The rows below give T cell receptor beta chains drawn from one sample of a study of cytomegalovirus exposure and HLA in healthy donors. Clones were read by immunoSEQ multiplex PCR, and TCRdb kept only the in-frame ones, dropping some. The sample includes 85,000 to 120,000 clones, around 89% of them seen just once. Sequencing was performed on PBMCs. Receptors originate from a woman aged 18 to 35 in good health and CMV-seropositive. Each CDR3 is given with its conserved first and last residue. A D gene is named only where the DNA matches it firmly. Size is stated for part of the rows, as once, few or many counts, or as a class when the clone is expanded.

j_call d_call v_call clone_size cdr3_nt cdr3_aa
TRBJ2-5 TRBD2 TRBV6-5 - TGTGCCAGCAGCACGGGACTAGCGAGCGAGACCCAGTACTTC CASSTGLASETQYF
TRBJ2-7 - TRBV5-1 - TGCGCCAGCAGGTCCGAGTATGGGGGGGAGCAGTACTTC CASRSEYGGEQYF
TRBJ1-1 - TRBV7-2 few TGTGCCAGCAGCATTACAGGATATGAAGCTTTCTTT CASSITGYEAFF
TRBJ2-1 TRBD2 TRBV4-2 - TGTGCCAGCGGTCCTCGATGGCTAGCGGGGGGGCAAGGCGATGAGCAGTTCTTC CASGPRWLAGGQGDEQFF
TRBJ1-4 - TRBV13 - TGTGCCAGCAGTAAGGACACCGGTGGAAAACTGTTTTTT CASSKDTGGKLFF
TRBJ1-2 TRBD1 TRBV18 - TGTGCCAGCTCACCCACTGTCGGGACAGGGGAGTTTAACTATGGCTACACCTTC CASSPTVGTGEFNYGYTF
TRBJ1-3 - TRBV23-1 - TGCGCCAGCAGTCAATCGTTGGGGGCGGGAAACACCATATATTTT CASSQSLGAGNTIYF
TRBJ1-1 TRBD1 TRBV19 - TGTGCCAGTAGTATACTGCCTACAGGGGGGAACACTGAAGCTTTCTTT CASSILPTGGNTEAFF
TRBJ1-6 TRBD1 TRBV6-1 - TGTGCCAGCAGATCCGGGACAGGGGGTTCCCCACCCCTCCACTTT CASRSGTGGSPPLHF
TRBJ1-4 - TRBV28 - TGTGCCAGCAGTTTCGCCAGGCTGGATCCTAATGAAAAACTGTTTTTT CASSFARLDPNEKLFF
TRBJ2-7 - TRBV6-5 - TGTGCCAGCAGCCGACCGACCCTTGCCGGGTACGAGCAGTACTTC CASSRPTLAGYEQYF
TRBJ2-7 - TRBV11-2 - TGTGCCAGCAGCCCTCCAGGGGGACTTTACTACGAGCAGTACTTC CASSPPGGLYYEQYF
TRBJ2-5 - TRBV7-9 - TGTGCCAGCTCCCGGGACCAAGAGACCCAGTACTTC CASSRDQETQYF
TRBJ2-2 - TRBV5-6 - TGTGCCAGCAGCCGGACAGCGAACACCGGGGAGCTGTTTTTT CASSRTANTGELFF
TRBJ2-7 - TRBV9 few TGTGCCAGCAGCGTAGGGAGGGTGGGCTACGAGCAGTACTTC CASSVGRVGYEQYF
TRBJ2-5 - TRBV18 few TGTGCCAGCTCAACATGGGGGGACCAAGAGACCCAGTACTTC CASSTWGDQETQYF
TRBJ1-5 TRBD1 TRBV19 - TGTGCCAGCGGAAGGACAGGCATCAATCAGCCCCAGCATTTT CASGRTGINQPQHF
TRBJ1-5 - TRBV28 once TGTGCCAGCAGTTTTGAGAAGGGGCGGAATCAGCCCCAGCATTTT CASSFEKGRNQPQHF